These 4 T cell receptor beta chains were sequenced from one sample in a study of neurological immune-mediated disorders. TCRdb re-called the 5' RACE reads with MiXCR, one entry per CDR3 protein. In the table there are about 59,000 distinct CDR3 sequences, around 3.5% of which are singletons. Material for sequencing was PBMCs. The receptors here all came from a woman under 40 with multiple sclerosis.

In its sample, this clonotype was seen many times. The J gene is TRBJ2-7, the V gene TRBV20-1; 11 bases align to TRBD2. The CDR3 length is 18 residues. V dropped 5 bases and J dropped 7; count of bases not matched to a gene: 22. Per germline, CDR1 DFQATT and CDR2 SNEGSKA (reference sequence). DNA of the CDR3: TGCAGTGCTCGCGGTGGGCTAGCGGGGGGCCTCGGCTGGCGTGAGCAGTACTTC. Amino acid sequence: CSARGGLAGGLGWREQYF.

Many counts were recorded for this clonotype. The rearrangement joins TRBV6-6 to TRBJ2-3; 9 bases align to TRBD2. V trimming: 0 bases; J trimming: 5 bases; junction bases outside the gene matches: 9. The CDR3 totals 17 residues. The germline gives CDR1 MNHNY, CDR2 SVGAGI (reference sequence). The CDR3 is CASSYSGTSGFRDTQYF. CDR3 sequence (DNA): TGTGCCAGCAGTTACTCTGGAACTAGCGGGTTTAGAGATACGCAGTATTTT.

J is TRBJ2-7 and V is TRBV27, with D possibly TRBD1 on 5 matching bases. Trimming took off 2 bases at V and 6 bases at J, with 20 bases between the two ends. This CDR3 has 16 residues. Germline assignment: CDR1 MNHEY and CDR2 SMNVEV (reference sequence). The CDR3 loop is CASSLRAGSTLGEQYF. In DNA, the CDR3 is TGTGCCAGCAGTTTAAGGGCAGGGTCTACTCTTGGCGAGCAGTACTTC.

In this sample, this clonotype turned up many times. The V gene is TRBV20-1, the J gene TRBJ2-3; no definite D call. Deletions cut 6 bases from V and 1 base from J, with 11 bases between. The CDR3 is made up of 13 amino acids. The V gene's germline CDR1 is DFQATT and CDR2 SNEGSKA (reference sequence). CDR3: CSAKVVGTDTQYF. CDR3 bases: TGCAGTGCGAAGGTTGTCGGCACAGATACGCAGTATTTT.